A single sample gave rise to the 14 T cell receptor beta chains below, sequenced in a study of T cells in Graves' hyperthyroidism and ophthalmopathy. RNA transcripts provided the source from which TCR beta CDR3 regions were amplified. First-round RT-PCR with HTBI primers amplified the TCR CDR3 region. A single record per CDR3 protein comes from TCRdb applying MiXCR to the multiplex PCR reads. The table lists a few hundred thousand distinct CDR3 sequences, roughly a sixth of them singletons. The specimen was blood. The source of these receptors is a woman aged 50 to 65 with Graves' hyperthyroidism.

This clonotype was counted many times. The chain uses TRBV29-1 and TRBJ1-2, with TRBD1 identical over 9 bases. V lost 7 bases, J lost 2 bases, and 5 bases stayed unmatched. This CDR3 is built from 13 residues. In germline, CDR1 is SQVTM, CDR2 ANQGSEA. The CDR3 DNA reads as TGCAGCGGACGGGACAGGGAGAACTATGGCTACACCTTC. Its protein product is CSGRDRENYGYTF.

This clonotype has a count of ten or more. The J gene is TRBJ1-1, the V gene TRBV7-6; D is possibly TRBD1 (6 bases). V shed 5 bases and J shed 4 bases, with 17 bases lying between them. This CDR3 has 15 amino acids. Germline values: CDR1 SGHVS, CDR2 FNYEAQ. In nucleotides, the CDR3 is TGTGCCAGCAGCCGAACAGGGACCTCGAGCACTGAAGCTTTCTTT. Translated, it gives CASSRTGTSSTEAFF.

The CDR3 coding sequence is TGTGCCAGCAGGTCATCCGGCAGGGCTGATGGCTACACCTTC. Protein product: CASRSSGRADGYTF. This chain joins TRBV12-3 or TRBV12-4 and TRBJ1-2; D is possibly TRBD1 (5 bases). Trimming stripped 6 bases from V and 6 bases from J, with 17 bases between. The CDR3 has 14 residues.

This clonotype turned up a few times. The rearrangement joins TRBV20-1 to TRBJ2-1, with D tentatively TRBD2 (6 bases). CDR1 DFQATT and CDR2 SNEGSKA come from the germline V gene (reference sequence). CDR3 length equals 11 residues. Trimming took 7 bases from V and 7 from J, leaving 11 bases between them. CDR3: CSGGGLNEQFF. In DNA form, the CDR3 reads TGCAGTGGAGGAGGACTAAATGAGCAGTTCTTC.

V gene TRBV3-1 combines with J gene TRBJ1-5, with D possibly TRBD1 on 6 matching bases. The CDR3 is 15 residues long. Germline V lookup: CDR1 LGHDT, CDR2 YNNKEL (reference sequence). V dropped 0 bases and J dropped 7 bases, with 13 bases sitting between them. The CDR3 DNA reads TGTGCCAGCAGCCAAGATACAGGGTTAGGCCAGCCCCAGCATTTT. Amino acids: CASSQDTGLGQPQHF.

Concerning this clonotype itself: A much bigger clone sits one base away, suggesting this may be a read error. The J gene is TRBJ2-7, the V gene TRBV12-5; D unclear. This CDR3 has 12 residues. Germline loops: CDR1 LGHNT, CDR2 FRNRAP. The CDR3: CASGLTGYEQCF. The DNA of the CDR3 is TGTGCTAGTGGCCTAACGGGTTACGAGCAGTGCTTC.

This clonotype was seen many times. The V and J genes are TRBV11-2 and TRBJ2-1, with D unclear. This CDR3 region has 16 residues. CDR1 and CDR2 from the germline V gene are SGHAT and FQNNGV. V was cut by 5 bases and J by 0 bases, with 14 bases left in between. The CDR3 reads CASSTPVASSYNEQFF. CDR3 nucleotides: TGTGCCAGCAGCACACCTGTGGCTAGCTCCTACAATGAGCAGTTCTTC.

This clonotype was detected only a few times. The chain recombines TRBV6-2 or TRBV6-3 with TRBJ2-7, with TRBD1 identical over 9 bases. CDR3 length: 15 amino acids. V was clipped by 6 bases and J by 6 bases; unmatched bases: 12. Germline CDR1 reads MNHEY; CDR2 reads SVGEGT. CDR3: CASSPPGQGIREQYF. CDR3 in DNA: TGTGCCAGCAGCCCACCGGGACAGGGAATCCGCGAGCAGTACTTC.

This clonotype was seen a few times. The rearrangement joins TRBV19 to TRBJ2-4; perhaps TRBD1 as D (6 bases). The germline gives CDR1 LNHDA, CDR2 SQIVND (reference sequence). The CDR3 covers 15 residues. Trimming pared 5 bases from V and 0 bases from J, leaving 11 bases between. As DNA, the CDR3 is TGTGCCAGTAGTTTGTCAGGGGAAGCCAAAAACATTCAGTACTTC. Residues: CASSLSGEAKNIQYF.

This clonotype was recorded many times. The CDR3 nucleotides are TGCAGCGTTGGAGGGGAGGCAGATACGCAGTATTTT. It translates to CSVGGEADTQYF. The rearrangement links TRBV29-1 to TRBJ2-3; D is perhaps TRBD2 (6 bases). The CDR3 has 12 amino acids. V was shortened by 4 bases and J by 4 bases, with 9 bases between the two germline ends. Germline CDR1 SQVTM, CDR2 ANQGSEA.

A word on this clonotype: A much bigger clone sits one base away, suggesting this may be a read error. This chain joins TRBV5-1 and TRBJ1-1; the match to TRBD1 covers 9 bases. This CDR3 comprises 14 residues. Per the germline V gene, CDR1 is SGHRS and CDR2 is YFSETQ. CDR3 bases: TGCGCCAGCAACATGGACAGGGGAAACACTGAAGCTTCCTTT. The encoded protein is CASNMDRGNTEASF.

This clonotype was counted a few times. The rearrangement joins TRBV5-6 to TRBJ2-3; 9 bases map to TRBD2. V shed 4 bases and J 0 bases; nucleotides not matched to a gene: 3. Germline CDR1 is SGHDT and CDR2 is YYEEEE. The CDR3 length is 15 residues. CDR3 sequence: CASSRLADSTDTQYF. DNA of the CDR3: TGTGCCAGCAGCCGACTAGCGGATAGCACAGATACGCAGTATTTT.

At least ten counts were recorded for this clonotype. This chain uses TRBV14 with TRBJ1-1; D remains ambiguous. The V end lost 1 base, the J end lost 4 bases, and 10 bases lay between the germline ends. The CDR3 sequence is 14 residues long. Germline V gene sequence: CDR1 SGHDN, CDR2 FVKESK. CDR3 loop: CASSQAKGFTEAFF. The CDR3 DNA sequence: TGTGCCAGCAGCCAAGCGAAGGGCTTCACTGAAGCTTTCTTT.

The chain links TRBV2 to TRBJ2-5, with TRBD2 matching over 10 bases. Germline CDR1 is SNHLY and CDR2 is FYNNEI. This CDR3 spans 15 amino acids. The junction had 3 bases not matched to a gene; V was cut back by 4 bases and J by 1 base. The DNA for the CDR3 is TGTGCCAGCAGTGGAGGACTAGCGGTCCAAGAGACCCAGTACTTC. Protein sequence: CASSGGLAVQETQYF.